The clone carrying this T cell receptor (beta chain) was detected only once. The germline V gene has CDR1 DFQATT and CDR2 SNEGSKA (reference sequence). The CDR3 runs to 11 residues. The V end was cut by 0 bases, the J end by 6 bases, with 6 bases between. These data originate in a study of T cell changes during pregnancy in multiple sclerosis. Produced via immunoSEQ multiplex PCR; TCRdb's table is partial and in-frame only. The profile shows 100,000 or so clones, approximately 90% of them singletons. The chain employs TRBV20-1 and TRBJ2-7; no clear D gene. The receptor comes from a female donor with multiple sclerosis, enrolled in a pregnancy study. Here the sequenced sample was peripheral blood, taken in the second trimester of pregnancy. CDR3 DNA: TGCAGTGCTAGAGACATTAGCGAGCAGTACTTC. Its protein product is CSARDISEQYF.